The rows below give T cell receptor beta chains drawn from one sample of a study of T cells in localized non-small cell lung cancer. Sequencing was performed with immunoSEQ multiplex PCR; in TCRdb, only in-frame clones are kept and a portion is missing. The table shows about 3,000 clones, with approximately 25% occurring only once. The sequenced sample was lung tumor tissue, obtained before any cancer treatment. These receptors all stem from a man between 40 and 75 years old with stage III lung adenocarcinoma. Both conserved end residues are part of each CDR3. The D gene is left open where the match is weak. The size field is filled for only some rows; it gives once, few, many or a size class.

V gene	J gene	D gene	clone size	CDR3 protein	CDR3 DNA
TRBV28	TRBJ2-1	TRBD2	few	CASSTTSGGARYNGEQFF	TGTGCCAGCAGCACGACTAGCGGGGGGGCCCGGTACAATGGTGAGCAGTTCTTC
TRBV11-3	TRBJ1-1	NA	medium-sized	CASSLLPPGVMNTEAFF	TGTGCCAGCAGCCTTCTCCCCCCTGGGGTAATGAACACTGAAGCTTTCTTT
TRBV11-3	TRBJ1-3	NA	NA	CASSLSGSTSPGNTIYF	TGTGCCAGCAGCTTGTCCGGATCGACCTCCCCTGGAAACACCATATATTTT
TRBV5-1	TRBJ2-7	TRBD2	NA	CASSLASLAGYEQYF	TGCGCCAGCAGCTTGGCGTCGCTAGCGGGGTACGAGCAGTACTTC
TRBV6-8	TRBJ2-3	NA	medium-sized	CASSEGNSRVEEQYF	TGTGCCAGCAGTGAGGGGAACTCCCGGGTGGAGGAACAGTATTTT
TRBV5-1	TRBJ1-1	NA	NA	CASSPGSSNTEAFF	TGCGCCAGCAGCCCCGGGTCCTCGAACACTGAAGCTTTCTTT
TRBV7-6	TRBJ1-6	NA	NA	CASSADVDNSPLHF	TGTGCCAGCAGCGCCGACGTAGATAATTCACCCCTCCACTTT
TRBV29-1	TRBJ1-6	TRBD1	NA	CSVVEGGNSPLHF	TGCAGCGTGGTAGAAGGGGGCAATTCACCCCTCCACTTT
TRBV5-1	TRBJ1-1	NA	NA	CASSLDGRDTEAFF	TGCGCCAGCAGCTTGGATGGGAGGGACACTGAAGCTTTCTTT
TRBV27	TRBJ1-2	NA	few	CATSGPRDGYTF	TGTGCCACCAGTGGTCCTCGGGACGGCTACACCTTC
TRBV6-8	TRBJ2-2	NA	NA	CASSHWNTGELFF	TGTGCCAGCAGTCACTGGAACACCGGGGAGCTGTTTTTT
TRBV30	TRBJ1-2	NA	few	CAWSRGGGVGGGGYTF	TGTGCCTGGAGCCGTGGTGGGGGTGTAGGGGGTGGCGGCTACACCTTC
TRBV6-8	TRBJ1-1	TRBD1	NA	CASRYNSGTGIMNTEAFF	TGTGCCAGCAGGTACAATTCCGGGACAGGGATTATGAACACTGAAGCTTTCTTT
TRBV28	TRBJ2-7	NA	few	CASSDPGQSQTYEQYF	TGTGCCAGCAGTGACCCCGGGCAGAGCCAAACCTACGAGCAGTACTTC
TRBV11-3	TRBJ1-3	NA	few	CASSDLWGNNLLGFGNTIYF	TGTGCCAGCAGTGATCTATGGGGTAACAACCTCCTAGGGTTTGGAAACACCATATATTTT
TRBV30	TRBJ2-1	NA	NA	CAWRNLGQGSLFF	TGTGCCTGGAGGAACCTCGGGCAGGGGTCTCTGTTCTTC
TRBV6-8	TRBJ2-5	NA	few	CASSSYSSGDIQETQYF	TGTGCCAGCAGTTCATACTCAAGTGGAGACATTCAAGAGACCCAGTACTTC
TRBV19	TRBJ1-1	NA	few	CASSYQDSSNTEAFF	TGTGCCAGTAGTTACCAGGACTCCTCAAACACTGAAGCTTTCTTT
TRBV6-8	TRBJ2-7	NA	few	CASSFFAYEQYF	TGTGCCAGCAGTTTTTTCGCCTACGAGCAGTACTTC
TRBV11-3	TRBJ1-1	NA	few	CASSLEAGRNTEAFF	TGTGCCAGCAGCTTAGAAGCAGGGAGGAACACTGAAGCTTTCTTT
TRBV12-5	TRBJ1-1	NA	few	CASGLGGNTEAFF	TGTGCTAGTGGTTTAGGGGGTAACACTGAAGCTTTCTTT
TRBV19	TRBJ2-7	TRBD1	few	CASSPTFQGAYEQYF	TGTGCCAGTAGCCCGACCTTCCAGGGGGCCTACGAGCAGTACTTC
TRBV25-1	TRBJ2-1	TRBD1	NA	CASSETGTGTPEQFF	TGTGCCAGCAGTGAGACCGGGACAGGAACACCGGAGCAGTTCTTC
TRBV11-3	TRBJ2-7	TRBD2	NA	CASSLTSGGPYEQYF	TGTGCCAGCAGCCTAACTAGCGGGGGACCCTACGAGCAGTACTTC
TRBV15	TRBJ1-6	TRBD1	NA	CATSRARGTGVHLHF	TGTGCCACCAGCAGAGCCCGGGGGACAGGGGTCCACCTCCACTTT
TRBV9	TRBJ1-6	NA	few	CASSPGGASYNSPLHF	TGTGCCAGCAGCCCAGGAGGCGCATCCTATAATTCACCCCTCCACTTT
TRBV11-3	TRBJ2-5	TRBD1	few	CASSSTTGAQETQYF	TGTGCCAGCAGTTCAACCACAGGGGCCCAAGAGACCCAGTACTTC
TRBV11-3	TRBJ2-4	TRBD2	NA	CASSTTFSGAAKNIQYF	TGTGCCAGCAGCACGACCTTTAGCGGGGCAGCCAAAAACATTCAGTACTTC
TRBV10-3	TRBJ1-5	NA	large	CAISELGGGQPQHF	TGTGCCATCAGTGAGTTGGGGGGCGGGCAGCCCCAGCATTTT
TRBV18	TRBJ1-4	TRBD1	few	CASSAGTENEKLFF	TGTGCCAGCTCAGCCGGGACAGAGAATGAAAAACTGTTTTTT
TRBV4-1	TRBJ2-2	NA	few	CASSRRLTGELFF	TGCGCCAGCAGCCGAAGGCTTACCGGGGAGCTGTTTTTT
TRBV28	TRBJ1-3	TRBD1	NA	CASSWGAGGSGNTIYF	TGTGCCAGCAGCTGGGGGGCAGGGGGGTCTGGAAACACCATATATTTT
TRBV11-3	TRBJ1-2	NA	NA	CASSLSTGFSYGYTF	TGTGCCAGCAGCTTAAGTACAGGGTTTTCGTATGGCTACACCTTC
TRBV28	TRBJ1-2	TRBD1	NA	CASILQGAQGYTF	TGTGCCAGCATTTTGCAGGGGGCGCAAGGCTACACCTTC
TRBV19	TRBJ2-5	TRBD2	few	CASSNGLAGVKTQYF	TGTGCCAGTAGTAACGGACTAGCGGGGGTGAAGACCCAGTACTTC
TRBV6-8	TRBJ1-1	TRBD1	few	CASSYRQGQGAEAFF	TGTGCCAGCAGTTACAGACAGGGACAGGGTGCTGAAGCTTTCTTT
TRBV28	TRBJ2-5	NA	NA	CATATPPGQQETQYF	TGTGCCACCGCAACTCCACCGGGACAACAAGAGACCCAGTACTTC
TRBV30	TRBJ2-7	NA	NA	CAWRLKASSYEQYF	TGTGCCTGGAGGCTCAAGGCGAGCTCCTACGAGCAGTACTTC
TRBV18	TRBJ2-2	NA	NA	CASSLRGSPTGELFF	TGTGCCAGCTCACTGAGGGGGTCGCCCACCGGGGAGCTGTTTTTT
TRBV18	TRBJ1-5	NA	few	CASSPPPGSNQPQHF	TGTGCCAGCTCACCACCGCCAGGAAGCAATCAGCCCCAGCATTTT
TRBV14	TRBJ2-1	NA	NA	CASSQPTGPSYNEQFF	TGTGCCAGCAGCCAGCCCACAGGTCCCTCCTACAATGAGCAGTTCTTC
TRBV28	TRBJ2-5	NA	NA	CASSPWAGSPGTQYF	TGTGCCAGCAGCCCCTGGGCAGGGTCCCCAGGGACCCAGTACTTC
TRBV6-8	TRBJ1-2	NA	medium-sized	CASSPDGIYGYTF	TGTGCCAGCAGTCCGGACGGTATCTATGGCTACACCTTC
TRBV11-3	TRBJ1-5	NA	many	CASSLGTSNQPQHF	TGTGCCAGCAGCCTTGGGACTTCCAATCAGCCCCAGCATTTT
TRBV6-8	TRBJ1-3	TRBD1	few	CATVQGAGNTIYF	TGTGCCACCGTACAGGGGGCGGGAAACACCATATATTTT